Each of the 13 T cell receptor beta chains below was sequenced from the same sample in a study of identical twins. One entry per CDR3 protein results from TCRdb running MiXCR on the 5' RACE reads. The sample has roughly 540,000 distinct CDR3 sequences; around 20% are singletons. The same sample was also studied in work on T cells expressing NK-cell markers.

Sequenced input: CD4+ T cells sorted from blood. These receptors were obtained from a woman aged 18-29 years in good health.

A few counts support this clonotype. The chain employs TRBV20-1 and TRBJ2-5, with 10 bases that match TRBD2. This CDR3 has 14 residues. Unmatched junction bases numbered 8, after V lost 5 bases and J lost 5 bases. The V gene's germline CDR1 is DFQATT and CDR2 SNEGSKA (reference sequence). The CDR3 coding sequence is TGCAGTGCTGTGGAGCGGGGGGGCGTTGAGACCCAGTACTTC. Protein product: CSAVERGGVETQYF.

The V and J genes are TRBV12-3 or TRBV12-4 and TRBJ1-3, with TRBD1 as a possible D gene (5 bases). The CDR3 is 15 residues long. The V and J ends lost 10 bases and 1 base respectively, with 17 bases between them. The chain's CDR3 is CANTPSGGSGNTIYF. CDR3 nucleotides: TGTGCCAACACTCCCTCCGGGGGATCTGGAAACACCATATATTTT.

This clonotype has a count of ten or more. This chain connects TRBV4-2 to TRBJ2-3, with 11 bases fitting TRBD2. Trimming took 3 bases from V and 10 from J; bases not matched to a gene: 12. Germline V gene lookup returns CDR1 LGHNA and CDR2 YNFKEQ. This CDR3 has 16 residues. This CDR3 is CASSQSPPRLAGSQYF. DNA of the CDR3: TGTGCCAGCAGCCAGTCTCCGCCTCGACTAGCGGGGTCGCAGTATTTT.

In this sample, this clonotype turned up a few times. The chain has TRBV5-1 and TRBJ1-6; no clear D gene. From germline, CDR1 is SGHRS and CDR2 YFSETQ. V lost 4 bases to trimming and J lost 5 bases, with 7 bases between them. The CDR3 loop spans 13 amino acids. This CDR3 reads CASSGEDNSPLHF. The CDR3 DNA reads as TGCGCCAGCAGCGGGGAAGATAATTCACCCCTCCACTTT.

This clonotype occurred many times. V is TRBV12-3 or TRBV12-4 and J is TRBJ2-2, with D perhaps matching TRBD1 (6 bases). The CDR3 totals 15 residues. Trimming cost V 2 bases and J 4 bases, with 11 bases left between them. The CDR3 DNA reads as TGTGCCAGCAGTTTAAGGGGGAGTTCCACCGGGGAGCTGTTTTTT. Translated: CASSLRGSSTGELFF.

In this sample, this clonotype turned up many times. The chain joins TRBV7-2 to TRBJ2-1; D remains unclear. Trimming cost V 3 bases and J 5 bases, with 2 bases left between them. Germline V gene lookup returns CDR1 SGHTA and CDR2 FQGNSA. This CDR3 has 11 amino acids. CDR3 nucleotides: TGTGCCAGCAGCTTCCACAATGAGCAGTTCTTC. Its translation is CASSFHNEQFF.

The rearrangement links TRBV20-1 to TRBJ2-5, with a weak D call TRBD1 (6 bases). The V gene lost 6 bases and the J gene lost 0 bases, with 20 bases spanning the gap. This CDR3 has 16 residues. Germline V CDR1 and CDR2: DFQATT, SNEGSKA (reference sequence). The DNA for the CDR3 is TGCAGTGCCCGCCAGTTAGGGACACGGTACCAAGAGACCCAGTACTTC. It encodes CSARQLGTRYQETQYF.

CDR3 in DNA: TGCGCCAGCAGAGGACCCCACAGTCGGCCCGTGGGCTATGGCTACACCTTC. This encodes CASRGPHSRPVGYGYTF. The rearrangement links TRBV5-1 to TRBJ1-2; D not resolved. The CDR3 has 17 amino acids. Trimming took 5 bases from V and 4 from J, leaving 24 bases between them. CDR1 and CDR2 (germline): SGHRS, YFSETQ.

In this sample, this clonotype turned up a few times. This CDR3 reads CASTSRTSTFHEQYF. CDR3 DNA: TGTGCCAGCACGTCGCGGACTAGCACCTTCCACGAGCAGTACTTC. V is TRBV6-1 and J is TRBJ2-7; 8 nucleotides agree with TRBD2. J lost 5 bases, V lost 7 bases, and 13 bases had no gene match. The CDR3 contains 15 residues. Germline V gene lookup returns CDR1 MNHNS and CDR2 SASEGT.

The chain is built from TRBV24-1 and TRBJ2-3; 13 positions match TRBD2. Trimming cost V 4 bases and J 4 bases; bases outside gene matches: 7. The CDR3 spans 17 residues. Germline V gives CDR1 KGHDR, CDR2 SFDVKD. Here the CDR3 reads CATSEPRLAGGADTQYF. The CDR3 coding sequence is TGTGCCACCAGTGAACCCCGACTAGCGGGAGGTGCAGATACGCAGTATTTT.

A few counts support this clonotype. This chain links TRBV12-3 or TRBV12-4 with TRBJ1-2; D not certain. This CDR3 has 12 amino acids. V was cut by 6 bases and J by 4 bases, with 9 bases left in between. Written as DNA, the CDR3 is TGTGCCAGCAGCAAGAAGGGCTATGGCTACACCTTC. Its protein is CASSKKGYGYTF.

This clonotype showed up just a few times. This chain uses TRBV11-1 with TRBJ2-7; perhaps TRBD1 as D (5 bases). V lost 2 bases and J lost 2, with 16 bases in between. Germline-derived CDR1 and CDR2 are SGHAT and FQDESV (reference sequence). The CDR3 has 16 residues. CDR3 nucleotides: TGTGCCAGCAGCTTATGGGCCGGACAAGCAACCTACGAGCAGTACTTC. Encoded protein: CASSLWAGQATYEQYF.

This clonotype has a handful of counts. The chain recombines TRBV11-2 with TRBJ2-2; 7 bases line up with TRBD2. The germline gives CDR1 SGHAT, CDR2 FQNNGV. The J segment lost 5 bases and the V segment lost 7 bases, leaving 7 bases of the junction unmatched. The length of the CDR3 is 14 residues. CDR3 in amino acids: CASIRGGATGELFF. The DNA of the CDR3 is TGTGCCAGCATCCGCGGGGGAGCGACCGGGGAGCTGTTTTTT.